This entry concerns a single TCR beta chain. This clone was recorded once. Its antigen has not been determined. One base away there is no much larger clone; base qualities are not given. Collaborating institutions collected whole blood in K2EDTA tubes following their own protocols. For TCRbeta analysis, collaborator samples were shipped as frozen whole blood, as isolated PBMCs, or as DNA extracted from either sample type. This entry comes from a study of blood T cell repertoires in COVID-19 (dated by TCRdb to the early 2020s). Some background on the complete study: Samples covering the acute and convalescent phases of COVID-19 were provided by collaborators in the United States, Italy and Spain. The material from the prospective study consisted of cDNA or gDNA derived from T cells, B-cell-depleted T cells, or PBMCs. Subjects who had been exposed to COVID-19, were actively infected with it, or had recovered from it provided the deeply sampled blood TCRbeta repertoires that made up the dataset. The repertoires were made available in a free public database intended to serve as a resource for research on the immune response to SARS-CoV-2. The samples were drawn from two sources: the first 160 participants of the ongoing ImmuneRACE study, and fewer than 1,500 subjects contributed by 6 global collaborators. The sample metadata nearly always contained a de-identified subject ID, COVID-19 status, age in years and sex. Where available, HLA class I and class II types were taken from metadata supplied by the sample provider and were not determined by assay-based typing. General findings and caveats noted by the study authors: How much clinical and demographic metadata was included differed by source and by participant, and the metadata was provided uncurated.

The CDR3 contains 15 residues, cysteine and phenylalanine counted. Only CDR3 DNA remains: 45 bases, in frame from the first base. Unmatched junction bases come to 10, with V trimmed by 6 bases and J by 4 bases. The germline V gene encodes CDR1 SGHRS and CDR2 YFSETQ. TCRbeta CDR3 regions were amplified from genomic DNA using the immunoSEQ Assay, a bias-controlled multiplex PCR. On the study's bioinformatics: The number of nucleated cells in each sample was estimated by amplification of reference gene primers within the assay. Sequence reads were collapsed and filtered to measure the absolute abundance of every unique TCRbeta CDR3 rearrangement. For each sample, productive Simpson clonality was calculated by taking the square root of Simpson's diversity index across productive rearrangements. TCRdb took over this immuneACCESS table, retaining in-frame rearrangements with V and J assigned. Such tables are incomplete; in checked studies, under half of the missing clones stem from an unresolved V gene, and the remainder is unexplained. V and J calls and clone size follow that table, whereas D and trimming were derived from the DNA. Counted in this sample were more than 300,000 clones; about 83% of them appeared once. Clones ranked in the top ten supply around 1.7% of the sample.

Sequences were obtained from peripheral blood. The TCR sequence derives from a woman aged 45-60 years with acute or convalescent COVID-19. The receptor chain draws on TRBV5-1 and TRBJ2-1; TRBD1 aligns with 7 central bases. The bases read TGCGCCAGCAAGGAGCCGGGACAGAAATACAATGAGCAGTTCTTC. Protein translation: CASKEPGQKYNEQFF.